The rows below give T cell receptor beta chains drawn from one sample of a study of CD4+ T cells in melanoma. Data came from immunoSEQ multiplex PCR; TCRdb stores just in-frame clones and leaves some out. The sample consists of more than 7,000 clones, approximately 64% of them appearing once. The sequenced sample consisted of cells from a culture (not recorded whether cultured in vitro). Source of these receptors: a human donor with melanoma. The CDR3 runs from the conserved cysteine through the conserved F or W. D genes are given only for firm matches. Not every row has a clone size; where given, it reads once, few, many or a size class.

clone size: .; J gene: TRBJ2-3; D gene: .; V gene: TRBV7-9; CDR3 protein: CASSQEDVRYF; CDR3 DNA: TGTGCCAGCAGCCAGGAGGATGTGCGGTATTTT
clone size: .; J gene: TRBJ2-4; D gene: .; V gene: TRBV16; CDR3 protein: CASSKQGPKNIQYF; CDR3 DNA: TGTGCCAGCAGCAAACAGGGACCCAAAAACATTCAGTACTTC
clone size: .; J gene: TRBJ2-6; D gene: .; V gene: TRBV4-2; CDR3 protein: CASSQGTGKSGANVLTF; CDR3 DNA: TGTGCCAGCAGCCAAGGCACAGGGAAATCTGGGGCCAACGTCCTGACTTTC
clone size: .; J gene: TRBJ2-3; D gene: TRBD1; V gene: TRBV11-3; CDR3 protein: CASSLGGQGQDTQYF; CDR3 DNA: TGTGCCAGCAGCTTAGGTGGACAGGGTCAAGATACGCAGTATTTT
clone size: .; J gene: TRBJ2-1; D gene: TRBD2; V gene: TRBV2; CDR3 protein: CASSGTRSNEQFF; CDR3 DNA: TGTGCCAGCAGTGGGACTAGGTCCAATGAGCAGTTCTTC
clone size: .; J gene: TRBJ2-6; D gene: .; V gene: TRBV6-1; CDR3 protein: CASSDLPGANVLTF; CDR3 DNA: TGTGCCAGCAGTGATCTCCCCGGGGCCAACGTCCTGACTTTC
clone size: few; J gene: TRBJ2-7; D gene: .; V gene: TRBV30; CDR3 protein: CAWSVFSWGSYEQYF; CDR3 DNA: TGTGCCTGGAGTGTATTCAGCTGGGGCTCCTACGAGCAGTACTTC
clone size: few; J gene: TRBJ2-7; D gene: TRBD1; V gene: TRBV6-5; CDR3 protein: CASSYSGQGEQYF; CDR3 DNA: TGTGCCAGCAGTTACTCCGGACAGGGCGAGCAGTACTTC
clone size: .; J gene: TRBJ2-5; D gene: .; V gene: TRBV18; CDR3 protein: CASSPPSYETQYF; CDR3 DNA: TGTGCCAGCTCACCACCGTCCTACGAGACCCAGTACTTC
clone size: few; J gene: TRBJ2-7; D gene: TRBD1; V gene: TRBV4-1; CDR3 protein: CASSQRAVRTGGYEQYF; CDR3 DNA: TGCGCCAGCAGCCAGAGAGCCGTGCGGACAGGGGGTTACGAGCAGTACTTC
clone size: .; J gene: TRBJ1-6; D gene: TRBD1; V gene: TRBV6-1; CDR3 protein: CASSPGTGAYSPLHF; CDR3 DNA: TGTGCCAGCAGTCCAGGGACAGGGGCTTATTCACCCCTCCACTTT
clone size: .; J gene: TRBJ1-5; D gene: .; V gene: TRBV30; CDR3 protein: CAWSGRTGDFNQPQHF; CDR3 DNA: TGTGCCTGGAGTGGGAGGACCGGGGATTTCAATCAGCCCCAGCATTTT
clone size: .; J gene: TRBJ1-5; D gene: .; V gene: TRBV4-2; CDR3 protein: CASSQVGQSNQPQHF; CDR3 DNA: TGTGCCAGCAGCCAAGTTGGGCAGAGCAATCAGCCCCAGCATTTT
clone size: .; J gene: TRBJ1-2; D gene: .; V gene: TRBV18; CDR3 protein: CASAPPGNSYGYTF; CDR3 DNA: TGTGCCAGCGCCCCCCCCGGGAACTCCTATGGCTACACCTTC
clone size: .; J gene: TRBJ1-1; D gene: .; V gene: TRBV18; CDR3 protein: CASSPSIMNTEAFF; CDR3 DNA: TGTGCCAGCTCACCGAGTATAATGAACACTGAAGCTTTCTTT
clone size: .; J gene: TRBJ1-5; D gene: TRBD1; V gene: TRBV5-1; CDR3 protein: CASSPGTGEQPQHF; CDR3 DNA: TGCGCCAGCTCCCCCGGAACAGGGGAGCAGCCCCAGCATTTT
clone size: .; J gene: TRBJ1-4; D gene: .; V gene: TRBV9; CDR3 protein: CASSVVEGLIEKLFF; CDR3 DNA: TGTGCCAGCAGCGTAGTGGAGGGGCTCATTGAAAAACTGTTTTTT
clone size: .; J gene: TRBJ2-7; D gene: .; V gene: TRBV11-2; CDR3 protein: CASSRGGGLNYEQYF; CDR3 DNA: TGTGCCAGCAGCCGTGGCGGGGGCCTTAACTACGAGCAGTACTTC
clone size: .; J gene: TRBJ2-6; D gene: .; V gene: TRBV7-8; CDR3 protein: CASSLISGANVLTF; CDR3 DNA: TGTGCCAGCAGCTTAATCTCTGGGGCCAACGTCCTGACTTTC
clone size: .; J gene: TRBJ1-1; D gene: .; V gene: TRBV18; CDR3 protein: CASSPVSRNTEAFF; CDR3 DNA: TGTGCCAGCTCACCGGTCTCACGGAACACTGAAGCTTTCTTT
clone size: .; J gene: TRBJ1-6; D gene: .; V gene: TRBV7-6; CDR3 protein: CASSLGGGRSPLHF; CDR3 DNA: TGTGCCAGCAGCTTAGGGGGCGGGCGGTCACCCCTCCACTTT
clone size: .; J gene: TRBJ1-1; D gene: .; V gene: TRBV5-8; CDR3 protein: CASSLDPGTEAFF; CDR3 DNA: TGTGCCAGCAGCTTGGACCCGGGCACTGAAGCTTTCTTT
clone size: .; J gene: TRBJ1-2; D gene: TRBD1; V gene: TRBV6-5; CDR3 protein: CASSFHRGRGYTF; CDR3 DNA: TGTGCCAGCAGTTTTCACAGGGGGCGCGGCTACACCTTC
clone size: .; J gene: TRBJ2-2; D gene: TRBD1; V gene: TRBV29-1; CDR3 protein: CSVSRTGDTGELFF; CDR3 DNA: TGCAGCGTCAGTAGGACAGGGGACACCGGGGAGCTGTTTTTT
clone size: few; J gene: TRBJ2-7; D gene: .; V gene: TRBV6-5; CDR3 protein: CASSYARGRYEQYF; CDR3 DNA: TGTGCCAGCAGTTACGCCCGGGGGCGATACGAGCAGTACTTC
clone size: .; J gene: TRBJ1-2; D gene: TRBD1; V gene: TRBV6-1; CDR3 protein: CASSGGTGWRYGYTF; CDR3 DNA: TGTGCCAGCAGTGGGGGGACAGGGTGGCGGTATGGCTACACCTTC
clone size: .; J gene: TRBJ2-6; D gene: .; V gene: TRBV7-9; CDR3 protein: CASSKGLGAGANVLTF; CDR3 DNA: TGTGCCAGCAGCAAAGGATTAGGGGCTGGGGCCAACGTCCTGACTTTC
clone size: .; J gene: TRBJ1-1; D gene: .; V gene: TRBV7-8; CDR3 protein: CASSLDWQDTEAFF; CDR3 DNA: TGTGCCAGCAGCTTAGATTGGCAGGACACTGAAGCTTTCTTT
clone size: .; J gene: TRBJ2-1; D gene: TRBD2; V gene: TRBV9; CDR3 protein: CASSVAGGPRNEQFF; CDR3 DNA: TGTGCCAGCAGCGTAGCGGGGGGGCCTAGGAATGAGCAGTTCTTC
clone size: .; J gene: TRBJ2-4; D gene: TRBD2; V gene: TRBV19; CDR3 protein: CASSMREGRATPIAKNIQYF; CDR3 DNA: TGTGCCAGTAGTATGAGGGAGGGACGGGCGACCCCCATAGCCAAAAACATTCAGTACTTC
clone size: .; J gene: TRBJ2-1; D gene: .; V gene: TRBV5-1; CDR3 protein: CASSSAAGYNEQFF; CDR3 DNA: TGCGCCAGCAGCTCGGCGGCGGGATACAATGAGCAGTTCTTC
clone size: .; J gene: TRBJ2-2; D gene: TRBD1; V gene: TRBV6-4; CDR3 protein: CASGTGITGELFF; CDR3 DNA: TGTGCCAGCGGGACAGGGATCACCGGGGAGCTGTTTTTT
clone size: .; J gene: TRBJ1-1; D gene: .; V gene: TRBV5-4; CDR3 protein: CASSTQTGLNTEAFF; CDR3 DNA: TGTGCCAGCAGCACCCAGACAGGTTTGAACACTGAAGCTTTCTTT
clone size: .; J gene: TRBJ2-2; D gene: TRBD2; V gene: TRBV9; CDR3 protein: CASSVKRAGAGGLTGELFF; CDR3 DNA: TGTGCCAGCAGCGTAAAAAGAGCGGGAGCGGGGGGGCTTACCGGGGAGCTGTTTTTT
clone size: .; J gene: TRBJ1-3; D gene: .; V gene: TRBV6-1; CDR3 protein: CASSQGPSSGNTIYF; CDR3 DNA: TGTGCCAGCAGCCAGGGTCCTTCCTCTGGAAACACCATATATTTT
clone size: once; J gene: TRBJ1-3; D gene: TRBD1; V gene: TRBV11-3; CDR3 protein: CASSKGQGESGNTIYF; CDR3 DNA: TGTGCCAGCAGCAAGGGACAGGGGGAATCTGGAAACACCATATATTTT
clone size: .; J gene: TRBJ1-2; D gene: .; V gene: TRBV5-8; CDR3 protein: CASSLIGTASNYGYTF; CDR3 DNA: TGTGCCAGCAGCCTAATAGGGACGGCATCTAACTATGGCTACACCTTC
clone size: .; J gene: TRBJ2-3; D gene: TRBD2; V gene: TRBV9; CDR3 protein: CASSVLSSGADTQYF; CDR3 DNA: TGTGCCAGCAGCGTCCTTTCTAGCGGCGCAGATACGCAGTATTTT
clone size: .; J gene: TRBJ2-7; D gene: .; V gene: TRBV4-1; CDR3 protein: CASSPPLERAGQYF; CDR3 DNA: TGCGCCAGCAGCCCCCCCCTTGAGCGCGCTGGGCAGTACTTC
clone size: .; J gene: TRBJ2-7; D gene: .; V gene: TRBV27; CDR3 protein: CASSSHGGTEAYEQYF; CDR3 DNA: TGTGCCAGCAGTTCTCATGGGGGGACAGAGGCCTACGAGCAGTACTTC
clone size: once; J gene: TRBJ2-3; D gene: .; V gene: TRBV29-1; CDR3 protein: CSVLGLPRQRTDTQYF; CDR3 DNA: TGCAGCGTCCTAGGGCTACCGAGACAGCGCACAGATACGCAGTATTTT
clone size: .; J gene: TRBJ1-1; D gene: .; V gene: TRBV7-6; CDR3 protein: CASSSGQNTEAFF; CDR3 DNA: TGTGCCAGCAGCTCGGGACAGAACACTGAAGCTTTCTTT
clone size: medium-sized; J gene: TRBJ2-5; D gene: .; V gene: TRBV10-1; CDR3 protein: CASSEFTNSYQETQYF; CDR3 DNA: TGCGCCAGCAGTGAGTTTACTAACAGTTACCAAGAGACCCAGTACTTC
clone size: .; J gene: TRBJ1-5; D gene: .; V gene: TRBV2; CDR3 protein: CASSAQGIGNQPQHF; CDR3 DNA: TGTGCCAGCAGTGCCCAGGGTATTGGCAATCAGCCCCAGCATTTT
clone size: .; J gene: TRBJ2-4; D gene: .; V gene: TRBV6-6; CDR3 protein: CASSGDSALAKNIQYF; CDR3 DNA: TGTGCCAGCAGTGGAGACAGCGCACTAGCCAAAAACATTCAGTACTTC
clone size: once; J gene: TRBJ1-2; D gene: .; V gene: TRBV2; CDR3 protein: CASTAGAGYGYTF; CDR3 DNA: TGTGCCAGCACGGCGGGGGCGGGCTATGGCTACACCTTC
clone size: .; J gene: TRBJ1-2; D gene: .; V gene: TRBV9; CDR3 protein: CASSMGADYGYTF; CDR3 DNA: TGTGCCAGCAGCATGGGGGCCGACTATGGCTACACCTTC
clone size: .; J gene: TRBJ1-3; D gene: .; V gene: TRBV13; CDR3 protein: CASSLGVTGNTIYF; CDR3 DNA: TGTGCCAGCAGCTTGGGGGTCACTGGAAACACCATATATTTT
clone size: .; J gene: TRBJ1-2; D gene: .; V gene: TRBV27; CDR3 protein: CASSLKQGSYGYTF; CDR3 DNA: TGTGCCAGCAGTTTAAAACAGGGAAGTTATGGCTACACCTTC
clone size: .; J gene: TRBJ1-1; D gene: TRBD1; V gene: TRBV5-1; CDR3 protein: CASSLEGANTEAFF; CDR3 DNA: TGCGCCAGCAGCTTGGAGGGGGCCAACACTGAAGCTTTCTTT
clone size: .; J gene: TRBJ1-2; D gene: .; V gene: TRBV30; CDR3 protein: CAWSVWGRGGGYTF; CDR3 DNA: TGTGCCTGGAGTGTATGGGGGCGGGGGGGAGGCTACACCTTC